The next 17 T cell receptor beta chains were all read from a single sample in a study of T cells in Graves' hyperthyroidism and ophthalmopathy. Amplified TCR beta CDR3 regions derived from RNA transcripts. A set of HTBI primers served as the primers for a first-round RT-PCR of the TCR CDR3. TCRdb called the multiplex PCR reads again in MiXCR, with one record for every CDR3 protein. The sample records fewer than 750,000 distinct CDR3 sequences, 46% being singletons. The sample was peripheral blood or thyroid tissue (not recorded which). Source of these receptors: a woman aged 18-35 years with Graves' hyperthyroidism.

This clonotype has a handful of counts. The J gene is TRBJ2-5, the V gene TRBV28, with TRBD2 matching over 7 bases. CDR1 MDHEN and CDR2 SYDVKM come from the germline V gene. Losses at the gene ends were 2 bases for V and 5 bases for J; bases not matched to a gene: 11. The CDR3 covers 16 residues. The CDR3 is CASSLLMREGLETQYF. The CDR3, as DNA: TGTGCCAGCAGTTTACTAATGAGGGAGGGCCTGGAGACCCAGTACTTC.

V gene TRBV10-3 combines with J gene TRBJ2-5; 10 bases map to TRBD2. This CDR3 region has 12 residues. V lost 7 bases to trimming and J lost 7 bases; unmatched junction nucleotides: 3. Germline-derived CDR1 and CDR2 are ENHRY and SYGVKD. The CDR3 reads CAIKRTSGTQYF. DNA for the CDR3: TGTGCCATCAAACGGACTAGCGGGACCCAGTACTTC.

As regards this clonotype: Just one base apart from a much larger clone, this may be a read error. The chain links TRBV9 to TRBJ2-2; perhaps TRBD1 as D (9 bases). Germline V lookup: CDR1 SGDLS, CDR2 YYNGEE. The CDR3 has 16 residues. In DNA, the CDR3 is TGTGCCCGCAGCCCCCCGGGACAGGGACTAGCCGGGGAGCTGTTTTTT. This translates into CARSPPGQGLAGELFF.

The chain couples TRBV20-1 to TRBJ2-5; TRBD2 might be the D (7 bases). Germline assignment: CDR1 DFQATT and CDR2 SNEGSKA (reference sequence). V lost 0 bases and J 4 bases, leaving 12 bases between the germline ends. The CDR3 length is 14 residues. The CDR3 spells CSARDGRGGETQYF. The CDR3 nucleotides read TGCAGTGCTAGAGATGGTAGGGGGGGAGAGACCCAGTACTTC.

This clonotype was seen only once. The chain couples TRBV7-2 to TRBJ1-2; unclear D gene. The V gene lost 1 base and the J gene lost 4 bases, with 10 bases spanning the gap. This CDR3 has 14 amino acids. Germline V gives CDR1 SGHTA, CDR2 FQGNSA. The chain's CDR3 is CASSLEPSGYGYTF. In DNA, the CDR3 is TGTGCCAGCAGCTTAGAGCCTAGCGGCTATGGCTACACCTTC.

As DNA, the CDR3 is TGTGCCAGCAGCCTCGGACTAGCGGGAGATGGCTATGGCTACACCTTC. This sequence encodes CASSLGLAGDGYGYTF. The genes are TRBV7-8 and TRBJ1-2; the D is unclear. V was pared by 5 bases and J by 4 bases, with 20 bases between. Germline CDR1 SGHVS, CDR2 FQNEAQ. The CDR3 runs to 16 residues.

As for this clonotype: At one boundary the junction diverges from the germline segment, which might be a read error. The V call is TRBV29-1, the J call TRBJ1-2; TRBD1 aligns across 7 bases. The germline gives CDR1 SQVTM, CDR2 ANQGSEA. The CDR3 contains 9 residues. This CDR3 is CSVVGQGGF. The CDR3 DNA reads TGCAGCGTTGTGGGGCAGGGGGGATTC.

This clonotype was picked up a small number of times. The chain has TRBV30 and TRBJ1-1, with D unclear. V lost 0 bases to trimming and J lost 4 bases, with 12 bases between them. Per germline, CDR1 GTSNPN and CDR2 SVGIG (reference sequence). This CDR3 comprises 14 residues. The DNA for the CDR3 is TGTGCCTGGAGTGTAAGGCCGGCTGGCACTGAAGCTTTCTTT. Its translation: CAWSVRPAGTEAFF.

The chain employs TRBV7-2 and TRBJ1-3; D remains unclear. Between the trimmed V and J ends, which lost 5 bases and 8 bases, there was a span of 7 bases. The CDR3 is made up of 11 amino acids. CDR1 is SGHTA and CDR2 is FQGNSA in the germline V gene. CDR3 sequence (DNA): TGTGCCAGCAGCATCCGGGACACCATATATTTT. It is translated as CASSIRDTIYF. Looking up the rest from reference TRBV7-2 and TRBJ1-3 gives the full variable domain: GAGVSQSPSNKVTEKGKDVELRCDPISGHTALYWYRQSLGQGLEFLIYFQGNSAPDKSGLPSDRFSAERTGGSVSTLTIQRTQQEDSAVYLCASSIRDTIYFGEGSWLTVV.

In this sample, this clonotype turned up a few times. Here the CDR3 reads CASSPGQGVGYGYTF. The CDR3 nucleotides read TGTGCCAGCAGCCCGGGACAGGGGGTGGGGTATGGCTACACCTTC. The chain carries TRBV7-3 and TRBJ1-2; TRBD1 matches at 11 bases. The CDR3 loop spans 15 amino acids. Germline V gene sequence: CDR1 SGHTA, CDR2 FQGTGA. J was trimmed by 5 bases and V by 5 bases; bases with no gene match: 7.

The gene calls are TRBV29-1 and TRBJ2-7; possibly TRBD1 for D (6 bases). The CDR3 contains 14 residues. The germline V gene has CDR1 SQVTM and CDR2 ANQGSEA. V dropped 3 bases and J dropped 7 bases, with 19 bases sitting between them. The CDR3 region is CSVDRGSGEEEQYF. CDR3 nucleotides: TGCAGCGTTGACAGGGGAAGCGGAGAGGAAGAGCAGTACTTC.

In this sample, this clonotype turned up many times. The gene calls are TRBV6-1 and TRBJ2-7, with TRBD1 identical over 9 bases. The CDR3 has 15 amino acids. CDR1 and CDR2 from the germline V gene are MNHNS and SASEGT. With V trimmed by 2 bases and J by 4 bases, 6 bases remained unmatched. For the CDR3, the DNA is TGTGCCAGCAGTGAAAGGTGGGACAGGGCTTACGAGCAGTACTTC. Protein product: CASSERWDRAYEQYF.

The chain joins TRBV20-1 to TRBJ1-4, with a tentative D call TRBD1 (5 bases). The CDR3 covers 13 residues. CDR1 and CDR2 from the germline V gene are DFQATT and SNEGSKA (reference sequence). V was pared by 2 bases and J by 7 bases, with 11 bases between. CDR3 nucleotides: TGCAGTGCTAGATCCGTGGGGGGTGAAAAACTGTTTTTT. This encodes CSARSVGGEKLFF.

This sequence joins TRBV5-1 and TRBJ1-6; TRBD1 matches at 8 bases. This CDR3 has 15 amino acids. Germline CDR1 reads SGHRS; CDR2 reads YFSETQ. The trim removed 4 bases at V and 9 bases at J, leaving 9 bases unmatched. CDR3 in amino acids: CASSIGTGQGSPLHF. As DNA, the CDR3 is TGCGCCAGCAGCATCGGGACAGGACAGGGTTCACCCCTCCACTTT. The full variable domain, its missing parts supplied by reference TRBV5-1 and TRBJ1-6, is KAGVTQTPRYLIKTRGQQVTLSCSPISGHRSVSWYQQTPGQGLQFLFEYFSETQRNKGNFPGRFSGRQFSNSRSEMNVSTLELGDSALYLCASSIGTGQGSPLHFGNGTRLTVT.

The sample holds many counts of this clonotype. The V and J genes are TRBV4-1 and TRBJ2-7; TRBD1 is a possible D gene (10 bases). The CDR3 totals 16 residues. Germline lookup yields CDR1 MGHRA and CDR2 YSYEKL. Deletions cut 4 bases from V and 5 bases from J, with 21 bases between. CDR3 nucleotides: TGCGCCAGCAGCCGGACAGGGGGAGCGGGAGGACACGAGCAGTACTTC. Amino acid sequence: CASSRTGGAGGHEQYF.

With respect to this clonotype: A read error may explain this, as a much larger clone is one base away. The chain is built from TRBV2 and TRBJ2-5, with a tentative D call TRBD2 (5 bases). Trimming shortened V by 7 bases and J by 0 bases, and 12 bases separated the two germline ends. The CDR3 runs 14 residues. The germline CDR1 and CDR2 sequences are SNHLY and FYNNEI. CDR3 sequence reads: CASTKVEDQETQYF. DNA of the CDR3: TGTGCCAGCACCAAAGTGGAGGACCAAGAGACCCAGTACTTC.

This clonotype was seen at least ten times. The genes are TRBV7-2 and TRBJ2-7, with TRBD2 matching over 15 bases. The CDR3 covers 16 residues. CDR1 SGHTA and CDR2 FQGNSA come from the germline V gene. The trim removed 4 bases at V and 4 bases at J, leaving 5 bases unmatched. As DNA, the CDR3 is TGTGCCAGCAGCTCAGTAGGACTAGCGGGAGGGTACGAGCAGTACTTC. Translated: CASSSVGLAGGYEQYF.